The text below deals with one TCR beta chain. V shed 4 bases, J shed 4 bases, and the junction held 2 bases outside the gene matches. Germline CDR1 WSHSY, CDR2 SAAADI. The CDR3 totals 13 residues. This specimen belongs to a study of beta chain features in type 1 diabetes. The whole isolated RNA underwent reverse transcription, so sequencing captured expressed TCRB transcripts. Profiled with immunoSEQ multiplex PCR; TCRdb holds only in-frame clones, not every one. The sample carries 400,000 to 600,000 clones, approximately 30% recorded once. This receptor was taken from a young man in good health. The V gene is TRBV10-2, the J gene TRBJ2-3; 7 bases align to TRBD2. The sample was naive CD4+ T cells from blood. CDR3 bases: TGCGCCAGCAGTGCGGGGAGGGCAGATACGCAGTATTTT. Amino acid sequence: CASSAGRADTQYF.